Shown below are 2 T cell receptor beta chains from a single sample sequenced in a study of blood T cell repertoires in COVID-19. Only in-frame clones appear in the TCRdb table, and some are missing; sequencing was by immunoSEQ multiplex PCR. The sample holds roughly 250,000 clones, 85% to 90% seen once. Sequenced: PBMCs or T cells enriched from blood (not recorded which). The receptors derive from a man aged 45-65 years who had been exposed to COVID-19.

The CDR3 here is CASDTLRGSPLHF. DNA for the CDR3: TGTGCCAGCGACACTCTTAGGGGATCACCCCTCCACTTT. The rearrangement links TRBV2 to TRBJ1-6, with D possibly matching TRBD1 (5 bases). Germline V CDR1 and CDR2: SNHLY, FYNNEI. Trimming took off 8 bases at V and 10 bases at J, with 15 bases between the two ends. The CDR3 runs 13 residues.

V gene TRBV5-4 combines with J gene TRBJ2-5, with 11 bases fitting TRBD2. V trimming: 4 bases; J trimming: 5 bases; junction bases outside the gene matches: 7. Germline values: CDR1 SGHNT, CDR2 YYREEE (reference sequence). The CDR3 covers 15 residues. CDR3 amino acids: CASSRGLAGRETQYF. CDR3 DNA: TGTGCCAGCAGCAGAGGACTAGCGGGTCGGGAGACCCAGTACTTC.